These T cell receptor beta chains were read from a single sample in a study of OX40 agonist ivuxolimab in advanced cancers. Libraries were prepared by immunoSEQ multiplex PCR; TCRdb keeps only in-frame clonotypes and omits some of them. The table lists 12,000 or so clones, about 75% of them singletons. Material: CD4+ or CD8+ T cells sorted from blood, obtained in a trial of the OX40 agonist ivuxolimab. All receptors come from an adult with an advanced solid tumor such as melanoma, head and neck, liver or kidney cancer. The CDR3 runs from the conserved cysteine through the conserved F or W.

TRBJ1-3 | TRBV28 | CASRGGGAASDRNTIYF
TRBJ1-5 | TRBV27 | CASRPAGSNQPQHF
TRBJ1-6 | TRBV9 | CASSVRDTYNSPLHF
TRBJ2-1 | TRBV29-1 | CSVDDPGLAGVGEQFF
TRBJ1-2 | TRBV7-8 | CASAEVGLMGGDYGYTF
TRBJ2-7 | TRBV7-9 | CASSLSTSYEQYF
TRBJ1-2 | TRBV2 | CASTEGSGYTF
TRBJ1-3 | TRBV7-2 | CASSLTGGNSGNTIYF
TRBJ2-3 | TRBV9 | CASSVSGGGTDTQYF
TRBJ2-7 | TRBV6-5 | CASSAGLAGYEQYF
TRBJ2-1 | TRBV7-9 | CASSQELSSYNEQFF
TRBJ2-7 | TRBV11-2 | CASSLVGTEQYF
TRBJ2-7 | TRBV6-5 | CASSLTGYEQYF
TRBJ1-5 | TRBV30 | CAWSVIDSNQPQHF
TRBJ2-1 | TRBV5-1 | CASSRGQGARYNEQFF
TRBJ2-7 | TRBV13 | CASSFTSAHEQYF
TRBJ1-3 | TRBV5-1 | CASSLEHSGNTIYF
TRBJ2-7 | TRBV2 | CASTARFMSSGIYEQYF
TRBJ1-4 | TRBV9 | CASSVEVGSYEKLFF
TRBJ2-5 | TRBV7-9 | CASTPQSSGRRIETQYF
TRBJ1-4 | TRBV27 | CASSPWNRGAANEKLFF
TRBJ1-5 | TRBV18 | CASSLWAGHQPQHF
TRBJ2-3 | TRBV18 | CASSPRSPSTDTQYF
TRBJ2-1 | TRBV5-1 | CASRRRDSYNEQFF
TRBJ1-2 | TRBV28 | CASSFGDTSNYGYTF
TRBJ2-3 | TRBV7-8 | CASSGTDEDTQYF
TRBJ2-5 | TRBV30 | CAFDGQLSQETQYF
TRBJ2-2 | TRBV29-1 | CSPGSEMNTGELFF
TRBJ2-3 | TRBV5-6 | CASSPWGTGYTDTQYF
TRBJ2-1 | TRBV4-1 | CASSQEAAAFNEQFF
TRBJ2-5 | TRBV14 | CASSQGRQAKETQYF
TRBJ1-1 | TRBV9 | CASTGQGRTEAFF
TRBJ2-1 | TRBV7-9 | CAGSHNSPGNEQFF
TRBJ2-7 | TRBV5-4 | CASSSRGVPYEQYF
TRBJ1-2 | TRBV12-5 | CASGKTRDRDYGYTF
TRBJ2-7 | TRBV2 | CASSDVLAGDYEQYF
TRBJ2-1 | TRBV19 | CASSIPTGSSYNEQFF
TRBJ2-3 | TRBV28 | CASSFKSLTDTQYF
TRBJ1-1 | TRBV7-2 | CASSVNGGTEAFF
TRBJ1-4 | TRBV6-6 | CASSSRDRAEKLFF
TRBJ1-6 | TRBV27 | CASALRAQGNSPLHF
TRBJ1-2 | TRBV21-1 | CASSKEGRRSYGYTF
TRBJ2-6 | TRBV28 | CASSTPLAGFLGSGANVLTF
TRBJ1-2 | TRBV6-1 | CASNYGGYTF
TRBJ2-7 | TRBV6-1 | CASSEWGDSLGFEQYF
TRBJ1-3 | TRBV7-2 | CASSSYHRAVGNTIYF
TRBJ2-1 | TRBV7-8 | CASSLPDAQVNEQFF